This paragraph reports one TCR beta chain. The antigen remains undetermined. Assay used: immunoSEQ multiplex PCR; TCRdb lists only in-frame clones, some missing. This repertoire shows approximately 5,000 clones, roughly two thirds found once; its top ten account for about 50%. This entry comes from a study of OX40 agonist ivuxolimab in advanced cancers. Whole-study context: Given to patients was ivuxolimab, an agonistic anti-OX40 (CD134) antibody.

Regarding the study as a whole: Researchers did not establish what antigens the expanded peripheral T cells target. The study found that CD8+ T cells averaged more expanded clones than CD4+. Clones of CD4+ and CD8+ blood T cells grew by week 6 at doses of 0.1 to 3.0 mg/kg.

The sample consisted of CD4+ or CD8+ T cells sorted from blood, taken in a trial of the OX40 agonist ivuxolimab. This clonotype was obtained from an adult with an advanced solid tumor such as melanoma, head and neck, liver or kidney cancer.

DNA for the CDR3: TGTGCCAGCAGTACGTCCGGGACAGGGAAGGAAAAACTGTTTTTT. This codes for CASSTSGTGKEKLFF. The chain employs TRBV6-6 and TRBJ1-4; 9 positions match TRBD1. Per germline, CDR1 MNHNY and CDR2 SVGAGI (reference sequence). The CDR3 loop spans 15 amino acids. After removal of 5 bases from V and 8 bases from J, the junction contained 9 bases not matched to a gene.